The source of this T cell receptor (beta chain) is a study of neoadjuvant anti-PD-1 for oral cavity cancer. In the study overall: Patients without progression got a fourth dose around day 43.

Assay: immunoSEQ multiplex PCR; the TCRdb copy retains only in-frame clones and omits some. Of tens of thousands of clones in the sample, 70% to 85% were seen once. The V and J ends lost 4 bases and 2 bases, in that order; junction bases with no gene match: 3. CDR1 and CDR2 from the germline V gene are SGHNT and YYREEE (reference sequence). The CDR3 contains 15 residues. Stage II-IVA oral cavity squamous cell carcinoma was new and untreated by systemic or radiation therapy. Sequenced material: PBMCs, taken before nivolumab (anti-PD-1) treatment. The origin of this receptor is a person aged 35-79 years with oral cavity squamous cell carcinoma. The rearrangement joins TRBV5-4 to TRBJ2-2; 9 bases map to TRBD2. The CDR3: CASSPTSGNTGELFF. The CDR3 DNA follows: TGTGCCAGCAGCCCGACTAGCGGTAACACCGGGGAGCTGTTTTTT.